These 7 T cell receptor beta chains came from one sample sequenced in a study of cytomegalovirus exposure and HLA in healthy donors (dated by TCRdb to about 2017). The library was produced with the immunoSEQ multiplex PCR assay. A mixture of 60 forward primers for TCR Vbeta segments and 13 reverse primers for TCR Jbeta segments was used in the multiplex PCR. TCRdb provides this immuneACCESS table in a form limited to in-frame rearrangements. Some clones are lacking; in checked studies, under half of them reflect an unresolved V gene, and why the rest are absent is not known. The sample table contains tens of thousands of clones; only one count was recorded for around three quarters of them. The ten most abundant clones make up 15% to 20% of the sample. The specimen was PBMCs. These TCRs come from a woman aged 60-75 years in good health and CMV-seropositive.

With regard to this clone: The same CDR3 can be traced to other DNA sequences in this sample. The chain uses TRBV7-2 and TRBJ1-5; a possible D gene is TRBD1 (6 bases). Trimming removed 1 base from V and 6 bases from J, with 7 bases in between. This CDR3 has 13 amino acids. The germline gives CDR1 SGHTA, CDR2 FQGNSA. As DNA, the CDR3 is TGTGCCAGCAGCTTAGGAGGGGGTCAGCCCCAGCATTTT. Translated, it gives CASSLGGGQPQHF.

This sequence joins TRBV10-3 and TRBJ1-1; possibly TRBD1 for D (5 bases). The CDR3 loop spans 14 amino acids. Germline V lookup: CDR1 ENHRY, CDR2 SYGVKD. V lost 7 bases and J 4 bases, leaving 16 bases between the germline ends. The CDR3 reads CAITLGGDGTEAFF. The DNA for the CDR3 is TGTGCCATCACTCTCGGAGGGGACGGCACTGAAGCTTTCTTT.

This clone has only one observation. CDR3: CASNLWEYNEKLFF. CDR3 DNA sequence: TGTGCCAGCAACCTCTGGGAGTATAATGAAAAACTGTTTTTT. The V call is TRBV7-9, the J call TRBJ1-4, with D hard to call. Germline V gene data show CDR1 as SEHNR and CDR2 as FQNEAQ (reference sequence). Trimming removed 7 bases from V and 4 bases from J, with 13 bases in between. CDR3 length equals 14 residues.

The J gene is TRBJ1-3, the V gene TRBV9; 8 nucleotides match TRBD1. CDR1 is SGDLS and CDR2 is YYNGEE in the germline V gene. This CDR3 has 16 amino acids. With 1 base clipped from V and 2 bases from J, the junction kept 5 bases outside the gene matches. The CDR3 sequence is CASSVSSQGAGNTIYF. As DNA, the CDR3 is TGTGCCAGCAGCGTATCGTCACAGGGGGCTGGAAACACCATATATTTT.

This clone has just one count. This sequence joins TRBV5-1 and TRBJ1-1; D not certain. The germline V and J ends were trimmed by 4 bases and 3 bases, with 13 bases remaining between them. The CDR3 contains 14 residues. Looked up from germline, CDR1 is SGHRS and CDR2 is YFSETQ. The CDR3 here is CASSLAGSDTEAFF. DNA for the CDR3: TGCGCCAGCAGCCTAGCTGGATCGGACACTGAAGCTTTCTTT.

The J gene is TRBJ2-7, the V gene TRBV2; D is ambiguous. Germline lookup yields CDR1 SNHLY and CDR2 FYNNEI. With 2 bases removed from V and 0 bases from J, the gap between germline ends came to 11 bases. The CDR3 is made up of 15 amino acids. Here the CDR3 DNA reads TGTGCCAGCAGTGAAATTGAGGATTTCTCCTACGAGCAGTACTTC. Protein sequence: CASSEIEDFSYEQYF.

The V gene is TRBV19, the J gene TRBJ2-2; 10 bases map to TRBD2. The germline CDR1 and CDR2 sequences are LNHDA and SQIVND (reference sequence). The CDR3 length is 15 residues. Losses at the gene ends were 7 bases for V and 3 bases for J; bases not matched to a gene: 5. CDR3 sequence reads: CASTRAGGDTGELFF. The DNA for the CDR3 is TGTGCCAGTACACGAGCGGGGGGGGACACCGGGGAGCTGTTTTTT.